This T cell receptor beta chain was recorded in a study of CD8+CD57+ T cells in acquired aplastic anemia. Background on the study: Quantities of DNA derived from sorted CD4+ and CD8+ cells averaged around 3 ug.

Per germline, CDR1 SEHNR and CDR2 FQNEAQ (reference sequence). This CDR3 has 17 residues. Trimming cost V 1 base and J 1 base; bases outside gene matches: 6. CDR3 and TCR beta VDJ profiling relied on a genomic DNA template. MiXCR, applied by TCRdb to the reads, yields one record per CDR3 protein. This sample carries just over 200,000 distinct CDR3 sequences, 55% to 65% of them seen once, and the ten largest clones take under 60%. Patients picked for sequencing had shown CD8+CD57+ cell expansion detected by flow cytometry. All patients were therapy-naive when blood was sampled. The specimen was sorted CD4+, CD8+, or CD8+CD57+ T cells (not recorded which) from PBMCs. The rearrangement links TRBV7-9 to TRBJ2-3; 9 bases fit TRBD2. This TCR derives from a human donor with aplastic anemia. CDR3 nucleotide sequence: TGTGCCAGCAGCTTAGGGCGGGAGGGACTCGGCACAGATACGCAGTATTTT. Its translation is CASSLGREGLGTDTQYF.